This T cell receptor (beta chain) was captured by sequencing in a study of cytotoxic CD8 clonotypes in ibrutinib-treated CLL. Across the study: Among responders, about 25 were partial and 2 complete; after median roughly 68 months, approximately 15 stayed remitted and about 12 progressed. It was after a median about twelve months of treatment, range 6 to 36, that response samples were taken. Study results and caveats: A rise in clonality was seen at ibrutinib response, and a fall back toward baseline was seen at progression. Public clonotypes, found uncommonly, either contracted or stayed stable on treatment.

The repertoire was sequenced with immunoSEQ multiplex PCR; TCRdb's copy has only in-frame clones and lacks some. Among a few hundred thousand clones listed, roughly 67% were seen once. For this clone: As yet, its antigen is unknown.

Germline CDR1 reads LNHDA; CDR2 reads SQIVND (reference sequence). The CDR3 is 15 amino acids. Trimming took 1 base from V and 7 from J, leaving 16 bases between them. This clonotype originated in a human donor with chronic lymphocytic leukemia. This chain connects TRBV19 to TRBJ1-2; D is undetermined. This specimen was PBMCs, taken after 36 months of ibrutinib treatment. CDR3 DNA sequence: TGTGCCAGTAGTATAGGAGGTCGGGGAGAGAGTGGCTACACCTTC. Translating it yields CASSIGGRGESGYTF.